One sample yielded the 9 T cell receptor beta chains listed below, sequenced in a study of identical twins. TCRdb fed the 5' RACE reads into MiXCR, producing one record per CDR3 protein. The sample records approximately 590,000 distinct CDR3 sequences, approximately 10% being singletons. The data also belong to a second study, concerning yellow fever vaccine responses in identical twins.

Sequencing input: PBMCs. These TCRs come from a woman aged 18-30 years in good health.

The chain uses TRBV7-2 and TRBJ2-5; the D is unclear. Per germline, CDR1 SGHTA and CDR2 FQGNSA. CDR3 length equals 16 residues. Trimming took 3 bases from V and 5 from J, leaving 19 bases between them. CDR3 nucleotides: TGTGCCAGCAGCTTTCCCCAAGCTCGCGGAGCGGAGACCCAGTACTTC. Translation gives CASSFPQARGAETQYF. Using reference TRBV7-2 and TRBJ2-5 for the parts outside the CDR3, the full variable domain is GAGVSQSPSNKVTEKGKDVELRCDPISGHTALYWYRQSLGQGLEFLIYFQGNSAPDKSGLPSDRFSAERTGGSVSTLTIQRTQQEDSAVYLCASSFPQARGAETQYFGPGTRLLVL.

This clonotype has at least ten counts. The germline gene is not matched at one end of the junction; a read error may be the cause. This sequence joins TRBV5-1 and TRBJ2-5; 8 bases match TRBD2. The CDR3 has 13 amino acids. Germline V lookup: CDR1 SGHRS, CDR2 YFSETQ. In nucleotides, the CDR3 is TGTGCCAGCAGGCTAGCGGGTGAAGAGACCCAGTACTTC. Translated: CASRLAGEETQYF.

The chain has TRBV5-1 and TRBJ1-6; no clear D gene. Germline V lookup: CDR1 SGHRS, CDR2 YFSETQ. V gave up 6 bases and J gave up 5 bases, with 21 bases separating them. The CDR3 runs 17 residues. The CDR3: CASTDQITANHNSPLHF. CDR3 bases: TGCGCCAGCACAGACCAAATTACAGCGAACCATAATTCACCCCTCCACTTT.

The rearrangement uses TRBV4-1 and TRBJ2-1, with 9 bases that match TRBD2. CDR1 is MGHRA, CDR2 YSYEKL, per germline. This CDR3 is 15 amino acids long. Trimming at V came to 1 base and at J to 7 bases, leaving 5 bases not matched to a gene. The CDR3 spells CASSQVLAGINEQFF. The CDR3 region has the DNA TGCGCCAGCAGCCAAGTGCTAGCGGGAATAAATGAGCAGTTCTTC.

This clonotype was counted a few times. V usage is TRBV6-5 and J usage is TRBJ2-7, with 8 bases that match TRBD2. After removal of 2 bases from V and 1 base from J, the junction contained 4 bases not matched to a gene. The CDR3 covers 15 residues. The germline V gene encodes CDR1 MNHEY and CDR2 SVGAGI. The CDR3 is CASSYATGGSYEQYF. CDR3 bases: TGTGCCAGCAGTTACGCGACGGGAGGGTCCTACGAGCAGTACTTC.

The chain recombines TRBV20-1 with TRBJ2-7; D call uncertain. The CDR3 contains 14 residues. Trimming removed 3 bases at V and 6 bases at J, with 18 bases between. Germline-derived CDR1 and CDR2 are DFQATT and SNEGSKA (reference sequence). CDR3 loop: CSARDAGPPGEQYF. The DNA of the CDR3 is TGCAGTGCTAGGGACGCCGGACCCCCCGGCGAGCAGTACTTC.

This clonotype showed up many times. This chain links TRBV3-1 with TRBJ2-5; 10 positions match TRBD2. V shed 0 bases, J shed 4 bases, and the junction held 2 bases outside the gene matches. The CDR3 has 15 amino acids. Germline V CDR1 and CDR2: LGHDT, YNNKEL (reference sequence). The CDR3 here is CASSQELAGLETQYF. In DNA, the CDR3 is TGTGCCAGCAGCCAAGAACTAGCGGGGTTAGAGACCCAGTACTTC.

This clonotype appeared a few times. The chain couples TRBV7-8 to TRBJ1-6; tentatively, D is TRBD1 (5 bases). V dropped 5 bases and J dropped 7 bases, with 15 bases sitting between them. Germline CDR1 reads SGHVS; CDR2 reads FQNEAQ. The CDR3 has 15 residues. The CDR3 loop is CASSLKGPQNSPLHF. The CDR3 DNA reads TGTGCCAGCAGCCTGAAGGGACCGCAGAATTCACCCCTCCACTTT.

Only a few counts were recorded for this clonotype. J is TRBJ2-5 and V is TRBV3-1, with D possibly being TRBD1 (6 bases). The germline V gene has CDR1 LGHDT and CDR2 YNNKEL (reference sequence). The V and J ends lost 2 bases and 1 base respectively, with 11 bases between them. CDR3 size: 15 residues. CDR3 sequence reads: CASSQQGTPQETQYF. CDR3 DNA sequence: TGTGCCAGCAGCCAACAGGGGACACCCCAAGAGACCCAGTACTTC.